Listed here are 21 T cell receptor beta chains from one sample, sequenced in a study of OX40 agonist ivuxolimab in advanced cancers. Clones were sequenced by immunoSEQ multiplex PCR, and TCRdb holds only the in-frame ones, with some missing. The sample has some 82,000 clones; more than 85% are singletons. This material consisted of CD4+ or CD8+ T cells sorted from blood, taken in a trial of the OX40 agonist ivuxolimab. The receptors were sampled from an adult with an advanced solid tumor such as melanoma, head and neck, liver or kidney cancer.

The chain employs TRBV5-6 and TRBJ2-7; D unresolved. V lost 4 bases to trimming and J lost 5 bases, with 7 bases between them. This CDR3 is 11 amino acids long. The germline V gene has CDR1 SGHDT and CDR2 YYEEEE. CDR3 nucleotide sequence: TGTGCCAGCAGCGTACATAACGAGCAGTACTTC. Amino acid sequence: CASSVHNEQYF. Full variable domain (outside the CDR3, taken from reference TRBV5-6 and TRBJ2-7): DAGVTQSPTHLIKTRGQQVTLRCSPKSGHDTVSWYQQALGQGPQFIFQYYEEEERQRGNFPDRFSGHQFPNYSSELNVNALLLGDSALYLCASSVHNEQYFGPGTRLTVT.

The rearrangement joins TRBV5-1 to TRBJ2-5, with D tentatively TRBD1 (7 bases). The germline gives CDR1 SGHRS, CDR2 YFSETQ. The ends were cut back, 0 bases at V and 1 base at J, with 13 bases in the middle. The CDR3 sequence is 16 residues long. CDR3 coding DNA: TGCGCCAGCAGCTTGGGGCCAGGGGGGTTCCAAGAGACCCAGTACTTC. Amino acid sequence: CASSLGPGGFQETQYF.

The V gene is TRBV7-2, the J gene TRBJ2-7, with D perhaps matching TRBD2 (5 bases). Germline CDR1 reads SGHTA; CDR2 reads FQGNSA. V dropped 3 bases and J dropped 4 bases, with 19 bases sitting between them. This CDR3 region has 16 residues. CDR3 sequence reads: CASSFGGPAVRYEQYF. For the CDR3, the DNA is TGTGCCAGCAGCTTTGGCGGTCCAGCGGTTCGATACGAGCAGTACTTC.

The chain combines TRBV28 with TRBJ2-3; the D is unclear. Germline CDR1 MDHEN, CDR2 SYDVKM. This CDR3 is 12 amino acids long. V was clipped by 4 bases and J by 3 bases, with 5 bases between them. DNA for the CDR3: TGTGCCAGCAGTTCCATGACAGATACGCAGTATTTT. Residues: CASSSMTDTQYF. Supplemented by reference TRBV28 and TRBJ2-3, the full variable domain reads DVKVTQSSRYLVKRTGEKVFLECVQDMDHENMFWYRQDPGLGLRLIYFSYDVKMKEKGDIPEGYSVSREKKERFSLILESASTNQTSMYLCASSSMTDTQYFGPGTRLTVL.

This clone came up once. The chain combines TRBV6-1 with TRBJ1-2; a possible D gene is TRBD1 (6 bases). V gave up 4 bases and J gave up 5 bases, with 17 bases separating them. Germline lookup yields CDR1 MNHNS and CDR2 SASEGT. The CDR3 has 15 residues. The CDR3 DNA reads TGTGCCAGCAGTGCGCTCGAGGGGGATGGTTATGGCTACACCTTC. Its protein product is CASSALEGDGYGYTF.

The chain joins TRBV28 to TRBJ1-2; 7 nucleotides agree with TRBD1. J lost 4 bases, V lost 7 bases, and 3 bases had no gene match. CDR1 is MDHEN, CDR2 SYDVKM, per germline. This CDR3 contains 12 residues. Here the CDR3 reads CASTEGAYGYTF. In DNA, the CDR3 is TGTGCCAGCACGGAGGGGGCCTATGGCTACACCTTC.

The genes are TRBV7-3 and TRBJ2-1, with 12 bases aligning to TRBD2. CDR3 length equals 19 residues. Germline loops: CDR1 SGHTA, CDR2 FQGTGA. Trimming at V came to 4 bases and at J to 4 bases, leaving 14 bases not matched to a gene. Here the CDR3 DNA reads TGTGCCAGCAGCTCAGCGACTAGCGGGAGTCGTGTGGGTTACAATGAGCAGTTCTTC. Its translation is CASSSATSGSRVGYNEQFF.

The chain couples TRBV30 to TRBJ2-7; perhaps TRBD1 as D (6 bases). This CDR3 region has 12 residues. V was clipped by 7 bases and J by 0 bases, with 10 bases between them. Per germline, CDR1 GTSNPN and CDR2 SVGIG (reference sequence). The DNA of the CDR3 is TGTGCCTTACAGGGAAGCTCCTACGAGCAGTACTTC. This translates into CALQGSSYEQYF.

CDR3 DNA: TGTGCCAGCGGTGCGGGGATAGGCAATCAGCCCCAGCATTTT. This sequence encodes CASGAGIGNQPQHF. V usage is TRBV7-9 and J usage is TRBJ1-5; D gene ambiguous. Between the trimmed V and J ends, which lost 8 bases and 2 bases, there was a span of 13 bases. Germline values: CDR1 SEHNR, CDR2 FQNEAQ (reference sequence). This CDR3 is built from 14 residues.

The rearrangement uses TRBV4-1 and TRBJ2-3; TRBD2 matches at 15 bases. The V segment lost 0 bases and the J segment 10 bases; nucleotides outside the gene matches: 14. The CDR3 totals 19 residues. From germline, CDR1 is MGHRA and CDR2 YSYEKL. Written as DNA, the CDR3 is TGCGCCAGCAGCCAAGAATTTGTGGGGACTAGCGGGAGGATTTCGGCGCAGTATTTT. Residues: CASSQEFVGTSGRISAQYF.

This chain uses TRBV5-1 with TRBJ2-1, with 7 bases lining up with TRBD1. V shed 6 bases and J 8 bases; nucleotides not matched to a gene: 14. This CDR3 has 15 residues. The germline CDR1 and CDR2 sequences are SGHRS and YFSETQ. CDR3 in DNA: TGCGCCAGCACCCAGACAGGGATTTTTAGCCATGAGCAGTTCTTC. This codes for CASTQTGIFSHEQFF.

The gene calls are TRBV27 and TRBJ2-4; D call uncertain. The CDR3 contains 13 residues. The V gene's germline CDR1 is MNHEY and CDR2 SMNVEV (reference sequence). With 6 bases removed from V and 0 bases from J, the gap between germline ends came to 6 bases. CDR3 sequence reads: CASRELAKNIQYF. CDR3 nucleotides: TGTGCCAGCAGGGAGCTAGCCAAAAACATTCAGTACTTC.

The genes are TRBV10-2 and TRBJ1-3, with D possibly TRBD1 on 5 matching bases. Trimming took off 3 bases at V and 6 bases at J, with 15 bases between the two ends. The CDR3 has 15 amino acids. Germline CDR1 WSHSY, CDR2 SAAADI. CDR3 region: CASSDQGGSENTIYF. The CDR3 DNA follows: TGCGCCAGCAGTGACCAGGGAGGGTCCGAAAACACCATATATTTT.

The V gene is TRBV30, the J gene TRBJ1-1; D perhaps matches TRBD1 (5 bases). Germline V CDR1 and CDR2: GTSNPN, SVGIG (reference sequence). V lost 0 bases and J lost 11, with 16 bases in between. The CDR3 runs to 13 residues. The chain's CDR3 is CAWSVQGDKGAFF. CDR3 DNA: TGTGCCTGGAGTGTTCAGGGCGACAAGGGTGCTTTCTTT.

The J gene is TRBJ1-1, the V gene TRBV25-1; no firm D call. The CDR3 extends over 14 amino acids. Germline CDR1 is MGHDK and CDR2 is SYGVNS. Trimming shortened V by 3 bases and J by 1 base, and 9 bases separated the two germline ends. CDR3 amino acids: CASSDWETNTEAFF. CDR3 nucleotide sequence: TGTGCCAGCAGTGATTGGGAGACGAACACTGAAGCTTTCTTT.

The CDR3: CASSVEGLMTSGSTDTQYF. The DNA of the CDR3 is TGTGCCAGCAGCGTAGAGGGGTTGATGACTAGCGGAAGCACAGATACGCAGTATTTT. The J gene is TRBJ2-3, the V gene TRBV9, with 9 positions matching TRBD2. J gave up 0 bases and V 0 bases, and 11 bases lay outside the gene matches. Germline loops: CDR1 SGDLS, CDR2 YYNGEE. The CDR3 loop spans 19 amino acids. The variable domain in full, completed from reference TRBV9 and TRBJ2-3, reads DSGVTQTPKHLITATGQRVTLRCSPRSGDLSVYWYQQSLDQGLQFLIQYYNGEERAKGNILERFSAQQFPDLHSELNLSSLELGDSALYFCASSVEGLMTSGSTDTQYFGPGTRLTVL.

CDR3 DNA: TGTGCAAGTCGCTTAGCCCCCGGGCGGGAGGTCATCGAGCAGTACTTC. Its translation: CASRLAPGREVIEQYF. The V gene is TRBV12-2, the J gene TRBJ2-7; the D segment call TRBD2 is taken from the table without a DNA check. TRBV12-2 is labeled a pseudogene. The CDR3 sequence is 16 residues long.

The V and J genes are TRBV14 and TRBJ2-1, with D perhaps being TRBD1 or TRBD2 (5 bases each). The CDR3 is made up of 18 amino acids. The germline V gene encodes CDR1 SGHDN and CDR2 FVKESK. Trimming took off 0 bases at V and 0 bases at J, with 15 bases between the two ends. The CDR3: CASSQDWSAGSSYNEQFF. The CDR3 nucleotides are TGTGCCAGCAGCCAAGATTGGAGTGCAGGGAGCTCCTACAATGAGCAGTTCTTC.

J is TRBJ2-3 and V is TRBV30; D ambiguous. CDR1 is GTSNPN and CDR2 is SVGIG in the germline V gene (reference sequence). V was clipped by 0 bases and J by 3 bases, with 13 bases between them. The CDR3 length is 15 residues. The CDR3 nucleotides are TGTGCCTGGAGTGTACGTCGGACCGGGACAGATACGCAGTATTTT. Translating gives CAWSVRRTGTDTQYF.

The chain carries TRBV6-1 and TRBJ2-2; D tentatively reads TRBD1 or TRBD2 (5 bases each). The CDR3 has 15 residues. V lost 4 bases and J 3 bases, leaving 12 bases between the germline ends. Germline assignment: CDR1 MNHNS and CDR2 SASEGT. The CDR3 DNA follows: TGTGCCAGCAGTGTAGGGACGCCGGACACCGGGGAGCTGTTTTTT. This translates into CASSVGTPDTGELFF.

J is TRBJ2-1 and V is TRBV29-1; no clear D. Germline CDR1 reads SQVTM; CDR2 reads ANQGSEA. The CDR3 extends over 12 amino acids. V lost 4 bases and J lost 7, with 11 bases in between. In DNA, the CDR3 is TGCAGCGTTGGAATAGCCGGGAATGAGCAGTTCTTC. Residues: CSVGIAGNEQFF.